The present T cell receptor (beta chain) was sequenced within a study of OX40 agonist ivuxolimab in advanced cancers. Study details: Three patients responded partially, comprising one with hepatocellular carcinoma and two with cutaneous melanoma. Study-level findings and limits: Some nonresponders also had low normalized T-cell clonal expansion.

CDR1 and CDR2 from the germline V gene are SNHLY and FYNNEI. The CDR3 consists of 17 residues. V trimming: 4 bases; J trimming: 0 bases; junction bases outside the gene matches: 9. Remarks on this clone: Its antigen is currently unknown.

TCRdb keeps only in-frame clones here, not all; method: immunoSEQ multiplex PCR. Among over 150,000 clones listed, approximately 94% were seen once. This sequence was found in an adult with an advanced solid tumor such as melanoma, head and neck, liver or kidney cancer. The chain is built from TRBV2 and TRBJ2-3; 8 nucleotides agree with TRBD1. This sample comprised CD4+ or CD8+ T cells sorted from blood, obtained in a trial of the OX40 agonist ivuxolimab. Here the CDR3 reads CASSGGDRGPSTDTQYF. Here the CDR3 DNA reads TGTGCCAGCAGTGGAGGAGACAGGGGACCTAGCACAGATACGCAGTATTTT.